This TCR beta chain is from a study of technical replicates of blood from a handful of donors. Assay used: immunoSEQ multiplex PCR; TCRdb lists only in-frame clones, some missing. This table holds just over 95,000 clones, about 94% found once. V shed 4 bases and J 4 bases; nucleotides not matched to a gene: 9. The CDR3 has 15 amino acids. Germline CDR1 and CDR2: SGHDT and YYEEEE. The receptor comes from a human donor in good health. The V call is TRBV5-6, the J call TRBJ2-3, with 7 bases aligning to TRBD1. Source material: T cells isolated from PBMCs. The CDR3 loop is CASSADRDMADTQYF. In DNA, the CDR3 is TGTGCCAGCAGCGCCGACAGGGATATGGCAGATACGCAGTATTTT. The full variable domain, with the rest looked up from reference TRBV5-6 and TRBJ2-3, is DAGVTQSPTHLIKTRGQQVTLRCSPKSGHDTVSWYQQALGQGPQFIFQYYEEEERQRGNFPDRFSGHQFPNYSSELNVNALLLGDSALYLCASSADRDMADTQYFGPGTRLTVL.